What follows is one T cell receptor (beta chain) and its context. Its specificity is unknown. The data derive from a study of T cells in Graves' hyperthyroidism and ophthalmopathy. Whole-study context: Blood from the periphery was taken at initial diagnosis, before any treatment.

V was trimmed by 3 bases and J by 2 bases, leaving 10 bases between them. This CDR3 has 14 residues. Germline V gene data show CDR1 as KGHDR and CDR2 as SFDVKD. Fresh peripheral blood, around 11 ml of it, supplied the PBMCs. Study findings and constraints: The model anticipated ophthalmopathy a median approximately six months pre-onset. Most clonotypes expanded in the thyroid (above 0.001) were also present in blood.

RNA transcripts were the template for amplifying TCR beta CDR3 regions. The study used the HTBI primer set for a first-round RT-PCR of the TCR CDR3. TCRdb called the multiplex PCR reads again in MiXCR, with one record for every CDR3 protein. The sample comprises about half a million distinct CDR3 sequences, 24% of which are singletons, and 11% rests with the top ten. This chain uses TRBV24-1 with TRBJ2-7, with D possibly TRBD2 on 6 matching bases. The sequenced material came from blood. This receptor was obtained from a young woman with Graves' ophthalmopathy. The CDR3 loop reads CATSDGGLTYEQYF. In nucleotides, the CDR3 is TGTGCCACCAGTGATGGAGGGTTAACCTACGAGCAGTACTTC.